This T cell receptor (beta chain) was retrieved from a study of blood T cell repertoires in COVID-19. Study-wide background: COVID-19 samples from acute and convalescent phases originated in the United States, Italy and Spain. PBMCs, B-cell-depleted T cells, or T cells provided the cDNA or gDNA that made up the material.

In the case of this clone: Distinct nucleotide sequences in the sample also encode this CDR3.

Original handling: The assay estimated nucleated cells by amplifying reference gene primers. Clones were read by immunoSEQ multiplex PCR, and TCRdb kept only the in-frame ones, dropping some. Clone size and V and J calls were adopted from that table, with D and trimming inferred from the DNA. The repertoire holds about 200,000 clones, with around 82% as singletons. The CDR3 loop spans 13 amino acids. V dropped 0 bases and J dropped 5; count of bases not matched to a gene: 0. Germline CDR1 is GTSNPN and CDR2 is SVGIG (reference sequence). The TCR originated in a woman in her 70s with acute or convalescent COVID-19. V usage is TRBV30 and J usage is TRBJ2-2, with TRBD1 matching 7 bases. The sample taken for sequencing was peripheral blood. DNA for the CDR3: TGTGCCTGGAGTGTACAGGGGACCGGGGAGCTGTTTTTT. Its translation: CAWSVQGTGELFF.